A single sample is the source of the 11 T cell receptor beta chains below, sequenced in a study of CD8+ T cells in alopecia areata. The treatment here: oral pan-JAK inhibitor, 5-10 mg twice daily. cDNA prepared by RNA extraction and subsequent reverse transcription served as the template for sequencing. Measured with immunoSEQ multiplex PCR; TCRdb has only the in-frame clones, and not every one. The data hold approximately 190,000 clones, with 58% observed a single time. Sample: CD4+ T cells sorted from blood, taken at week 24, from a patient treated with tofacitinib. All receptors derive from a human donor with alopecia areata.

The V and J genes are TRBV4-1 and TRBJ2-3; D gene ambiguous. CDR1 is MGHRA and CDR2 is YSYEKL in the germline V gene. Between the trimmed V and J ends, which lost 1 base and 1 base, there was a span of 6 bases. CDR3 length: 14 residues. The CDR3 DNA follows: TGCGCCAGCAGCCAAGTGGTCCGCACAGATACGCAGTATTTT. Its protein product is CASSQVVRTDTQYF.

The chain joins TRBV7-2 to TRBJ2-7; no clear D gene. Germline V gene lookup returns CDR1 SGHTA and CDR2 FQGNSA. This CDR3 has 15 amino acids. Trimming took off 1 base at V and 3 bases at J, with 13 bases between the two ends. The chain's CDR3 is CASSLGAMSRYEQYF. In nucleotides, the CDR3 is TGTGCCAGCAGCTTAGGTGCAATGAGTCGCTACGAGCAGTACTTC.

The CDR3 coding sequence is TGTGCCAGCAGCGGATACGGGACTCGGGGCGGCTACACCTTC. Amino acid sequence: CASSGYGTRGGYTF. The chain recombines TRBV5-4 with TRBJ1-2; maybe TRBD1 (5 bases). The CDR3 is 14 amino acids. V lost 4 bases and J 8 bases, leaving 18 bases between the germline ends. In germline, CDR1 is SGHNT, CDR2 YYREEE (reference sequence). Full variable domain (outside the CDR3, taken from reference TRBV5-4 and TRBJ1-2): ETGVTQSPTHLIKTRGQQVTLRCSSQSGHNTVSWYQQALGQGPQFIFQYYREEENGRGNFPPRFSGLQFPNYSSELNVNALELDDSALYLCASSGYGTRGGYTFGSGTRLTVV.

This chain links TRBV7-2 with TRBJ1-2; no clear D gene. Germline loops: CDR1 SGHTA, CDR2 FQGNSA. Trimming cost V 4 bases and J 8 bases, with 8 bases left between them. The CDR3 contains 11 residues. This CDR3 reads CASSYRQGYTF. The CDR3 DNA sequence: TGTGCCAGCAGCTATAGGCAGGGCTACACCTTC.

The chain couples TRBV25-1 to TRBJ2-7; 11 nucleotides line up with TRBD2. The CDR3 spans 16 residues. Germline V CDR1 and CDR2: MGHDK, SYGVNS. The ends lost 3 bases at V and 3 bases at J; junction bases unmatched: 7. CDR3 in amino acids: CASSDSASGRFYEQYF. The CDR3 nucleotides read TGTGCCAGCAGTGACTCGGCTAGCGGGAGGTTCTACGAGCAGTACTTC.

This clone was seen a few times. The V gene is TRBV7-9, the J gene TRBJ1-1; D is unclear. The CDR3 totals 15 residues. The germline CDR1 and CDR2 sequences are SEHNR and FQNEAQ (reference sequence). V gave up 5 bases and J gave up 7 bases, with 20 bases separating them. CDR3 in DNA: TGTGCCAGCAGCCCAGATCAGGCCCCGCTGAGTGAAGCTTTCTTT. Its protein product is CASSPDQAPLSEAFF.

This clone was observed a few times. The chain employs TRBV18 and TRBJ2-3; D uncertain. Trimming took off 6 bases at V and 4 bases at J, with 11 bases between the two ends. In germline, CDR1 is KGHSH, CDR2 LQKENI. The CDR3 contains 13 residues. CDR3 in DNA: TGTGCCAGCTCTACACAACACGCAGATACGCAGTATTTT. This codes for CASSTQHADTQYF. Combining the CDR3 with reference TRBV18 and TRBJ2-3 gives the whole variable domain NAGVMQNPRHLVRRRGQEARLRCSPMKGHSHVYWYRQLPEEGLKFMVYLQKENIIDESGMPKERFSAEFPKEGPSILRIQQVVRGDSAAYFCASSTQHADTQYFGPGTRLTVL.

The chain links TRBV30 to TRBJ1-5; D remains ambiguous. CDR1 is GTSNPN and CDR2 is SVGIG in the germline V gene (reference sequence). V gave up 5 bases and J gave up 0 bases, with 8 bases separating them. The CDR3 is made up of 13 amino acids. This chain's CDR3 is CAWGRDSNQPQHF. CDR3 sequence (DNA): TGTGCCTGGGGGCGGGATAGCAATCAGCCCCAGCATTTT.

The chain couples TRBV5-1 to TRBJ1-1; TRBD1 matches 7 bases. The CDR3 covers 13 residues. Germline V gene sequence: CDR1 SGHRS, CDR2 YFSETQ. Trimming removed 7 bases from V and 7 bases from J; junction bases left unmatched: 10. CDR3 in DNA: TGCGCCAGCGCACGGACAGGAGGAAATGAAGCTTTCTTT. As protein: CASARTGGNEAFF.

This clone was counted a few times. This specimen includes other DNA sequences encoding the same CDR3. This chain connects TRBV7-2 to TRBJ2-7; D is unclear. This CDR3 comprises 12 residues. V lost 1 base to trimming and J lost 1 base, with 2 bases between them. Germline CDR1 and CDR2: SGHTA and FQGNSA. This chain's CDR3 is CASSLVSYEQYF. CDR3 sequence (DNA): TGTGCCAGCAGCTTAGTTTCCTACGAGCAGTACTTC.

Comments on this clone: This CDR3 is also generated by other DNA sequences in the sample. The rearrangement links TRBV5-1 to TRBJ2-3, with TRBD1 as a possible D gene (6 bases). The ends were cut back, 0 bases at V and 1 base at J, with 6 bases in the middle. The length of the CDR3 is 14 residues. The germline V gene encodes CDR1 SGHRS and CDR2 YFSETQ. CDR3 in DNA: TGCGCCAGCAGCTTGGACAGGGGCACAGATACGCAGTATTTT. It translates to CASSLDRGTDTQYF. Using reference TRBV5-1 and TRBJ2-3 for the parts outside the CDR3, the full variable domain is KAGVTQTPRYLIKTRGQQVTLSCSPISGHRSVSWYQQTPGQGLQFLFEYFSETQRNKGNFPGRFSGRQFSNSRSEMNVSTLELGDSALYLCASSLDRGTDTQYFGPGTRLTVL.